This TCR beta chain was sequenced for a study of PD-1 blockade in mismatch repair-deficient tumors. This clone was observed once. Its antigen is still unknown. Time point indicated: approximately nine-day in vitro stimulation with candidate neoantigen peptide 4. Under ten ELISpot-reactive neoantigen peptides each drove an approximately 10-day in vitro stimulation. Libraries were prepared by immunoSEQ multiplex PCR; TCRdb keeps only in-frame clonotypes and omits some of them. The sample has some 14,000 clones; under 90% are singletons. The sample was cells cultured in vitro, taken from a patient treated with pembrolizumab. This clonotype originated in an adult with mismatch repair-deficient cancer.

The CDR3 sequence: CASSQEGGLASNTGELFF. CDR3 bases: TGTGCCAGCAGCCAAGAGGGGGGACTAGCGAGTAACACCGGGGAGCTGTTTTTT. The chain is built from TRBV4-2 and TRBJ2-2; 10 positions agree with TRBD2. The CDR3 spans 18 residues. J was trimmed by 2 bases and V by 0 bases; bases with no gene match: 6. Germline V gene sequence: CDR1 LGHNA, CDR2 YNFKEQ.